The 9 T cell receptor beta chains given below trace back to one sample, sequenced in a study of naive and memory T cell subsets. Ligated cDNA underwent four rounds of PCR with nested alpha and beta constant region primers and SP2. TCRdb reprocessed the 5' RACE reads via MiXCR and lists one record per CDR3 protein. The table has 56,000 or so distinct CDR3 sequences, approximately 8% seen once. TCR cDNA received a 3' ligated oligonucleotide that carried a UMI. These receptors originate from a female donor in good health.

This clonotype has more than one count but fewer than ten. The V gene is TRBV28, the J gene TRBJ2-7; D may match TRBD1 or TRBD2 (5 bases each). This CDR3 has 13 amino acids. Germline-derived CDR1 and CDR2 are MDHEN and SYDVKM. The V gene lost 6 bases and the J gene lost 11 bases, with 20 bases spanning the gap. CDR3 loop: CASSLRGTATEYF. CDR3 bases: TGTGCCAGCAGCCTTCGAGGGACCGCGACGGAGTACTTC.

The sample holds many counts of this clonotype. The chain couples TRBV2 to TRBJ1-6, with TRBD1 matching 8 bases. Looked up from germline, CDR1 is SNHLY and CDR2 is FYNNEI. Trimming cost V 9 bases and J 5 bases; bases outside gene matches: 9. The CDR3 sequence is 15 residues long. CDR3 coding DNA: TGTGCCAGTGATCGGACAGGGACGAATAATTCACCCCTCCACTTT. As protein: CASDRTGTNNSPLHF.

This clonotype was seen a handful of times. The chain is built from TRBV2 and TRBJ1-5; D unresolved. V was cut by 6 bases and J by 5 bases, with 14 bases left in between. The CDR3 has 14 residues. CDR1 and CDR2 (germline): SNHLY, FYNNEI. CDR3 DNA sequence: TGTGCCAGCAGCACGTTCGTGTCGGATCAGCCCCAGCATTTT. Translated: CASSTFVSDQPQHF.

V gene TRBV20-1 combines with J gene TRBJ1-5, with D perhaps TRBD1 (6 bases). Germline-derived CDR1 and CDR2 are DFQATT and SNEGSKA (reference sequence). The CDR3 is made up of 15 amino acids. V lost 4 bases and J lost 3, with 16 bases in between. In DNA, the CDR3 is TGCAGTGCTACTACCTGGGGACAAGACAATCAGCCCCAGCATTTT. Protein product: CSATTWGQDNQPQHF.

The CDR3 nucleotides read TGTGCCAGCAGCTCCAAACAGCCCGGGGAGCTGTTTTTT. It translates to CASSSKQPGELFF. V gene TRBV4-2 combines with J gene TRBJ2-2, with D hard to call. From germline, CDR1 is LGHNA and CDR2 YNFKEQ. There are 13 residues in the CDR3. Between the trimmed V and J ends, which lost 5 bases and 6 bases, there was a span of 10 bases.

Comment on this clonotype: A junction end diverges from the germline sequence, so it may reflect a read error. The J gene is TRBJ1-2, the V gene TRBV10-3; 9 bases are shared with TRBD1. Germline-derived CDR1 and CDR2 are ENHRY and SYGVKD. The CDR3 spans 14 residues. The CDR3 is CAIRDRGNNYGDTF. CDR3 coding DNA: TGTGCCATCAGGGACAGGGGTAACAACTATGGCGACACCTTC.

This chain connects TRBV4-3 to TRBJ2-7; 9 bases fit TRBD1. The germline V gene has CDR1 LGHNA and CDR2 YSLEER. V was pared by 2 bases and J by 1 base, with 9 bases of the junction left unmatched. This CDR3 region has 17 residues. The CDR3 DNA reads as TGCGCCAGCAGCCAACTCCCGTGGGACAGGGCTTCCTACGAGCAGTACTTC. As protein: CASSQLPWDRASYEQYF.

This clonotype was detected many times. This chain links TRBV30 with TRBJ2-5; D possibly corresponds to TRBD1 (6 bases). The V gene lost 0 bases and the J gene lost 6 bases, with 17 bases spanning the gap. This CDR3 region has 15 residues. Germline CDR1 reads GTSNPN; CDR2 reads SVGIG (reference sequence). The CDR3 coding sequence is TGTGCCTGGAGTGTCCTTTCCTCAGGGGCGAAGACCCAGTACTTC. This sequence encodes CAWSVLSSGAKTQYF. The complete variable domain, with remaining parts taken from reference TRBV30 and TRBJ2-5, reads SQTIHQWPATLVQPVGSPLSLECTVEGTSNPNLYWYRQAAGRGLQLLFYSVGIGQISSEVPQNLSASRPQDRQFILSSKKLLLSDSGFYLCAWSVLSSGAKTQYFGPGTRLLVL.

This clonotype was observed many times. This chain links TRBV20-1 with TRBJ1-4; TRBD1 might be the D (5 bases). The CDR3 loop spans 12 amino acids. The V gene lost 6 bases and the J gene lost 7 bases, with 12 bases spanning the gap. Germline V gene sequence: CDR1 DFQATT, CDR2 SNEGSKA (reference sequence). The CDR3 loop reads CSAGAGFEKLFF. DNA for the CDR3: TGCAGTGCCGGAGCAGGGTTTGAAAAACTGTTTTTT.